This entry lists 15 T cell receptor beta chains sequenced from one sample in a study of blood T cell repertoires in COVID-19. TCRdb keeps only in-frame clones here, not all; method: immunoSEQ multiplex PCR. The sample has over 150,000 clones; under 90% are singletons. Sequences were obtained from PBMCs or T cells enriched from blood (not recorded which). The receptors stem from a middle-aged man who had recovered from COVID-19.

This clone was observed a handful of times. V gene TRBV12-3 or TRBV12-4 combines with J gene TRBJ1-3; D gene unclear. This CDR3 has 13 residues. Deletions cut 7 bases from V and 4 bases from J, with 11 bases between. The CDR3 loop reads CASKGGLGNTIYF. CDR3 DNA: TGTGCCAGCAAGGGAGGGCTCGGAAACACCATATATTTT.

The CDR3, as DNA: TGTGCCAGCAGCAGACCCCCAGGGGCGAACAACTATGGCTACACCTTC. It codes for CASSRPPGANNYGYTF. The genes are TRBV9 and TRBJ1-2, with D tentatively TRBD1 (6 bases). The germline gives CDR1 SGDLS, CDR2 YYNGEE. Trimming took off 4 bases at V and 2 bases at J, with 18 bases between the two ends. This CDR3 comprises 16 residues.

The chain uses TRBV4-2 and TRBJ2-7; 8 bases line up with TRBD2. V lost 3 bases, J lost 0 bases, and 1 base stayed unmatched. Per germline, CDR1 LGHNA and CDR2 YNFKEQ. This CDR3 region has 14 residues. The CDR3, as DNA: TGTGCCAGCAGCCACGGGACTAGCTCCTACGAGCAGTACTTC. Protein product: CASSHGTSSYEQYF.

The chain combines TRBV28 with TRBJ2-3; TRBD1 is a possible D gene (6 bases). Germline V CDR1 and CDR2: MDHEN, SYDVKM. The CDR3 runs 15 residues. V was pared by 2 bases and J by 1 base, with 10 bases between. The CDR3 loop is CASSLRAGGTDTQYF. DNA for the CDR3: TGTGCCAGCAGTTTAAGGGCAGGGGGCACAGATACGCAGTATTTT.

This chain uses TRBV19 with TRBJ2-7; tentatively, D is TRBD2 (6 bases). Trimming took off 3 bases at V and 2 bases at J, with 17 bases between the two ends. CDR1 and CDR2 (germline): LNHDA, SQIVND (reference sequence). The CDR3 runs 16 residues. The CDR3 DNA reads as TGTGCCAGTAGTATGTCTGGGGGGATTGGCACCTACGAGCAGTACTTC. This translates into CASSMSGGIGTYEQYF.

This clone turned up a few times. CDR3 residues: CASSQVARGNSPLHF. For the CDR3, the DNA is TGCGCCAGCAGCCAAGTGGCTCGGGGAAATTCACCCCTCCACTTT. The rearrangement joins TRBV4-3 to TRBJ1-6; D is undetermined. This CDR3 region has 15 residues. Trimming left V 1 base short and J 7 bases short, with 11 bases between. Germline V gene sequence: CDR1 LGHNA, CDR2 YSLEER.

Only a few counts were recorded for this clone. This chain uses TRBV5-1 with TRBJ1-4, with 9 bases matching TRBD1. With 5 bases clipped from V and 8 bases from J, the junction kept 7 bases outside the gene matches. The CDR3 length is 14 residues. CDR1 is SGHRS and CDR2 is YFSETQ in the germline V gene. The CDR3 is CASRQDRGGEKLFF. CDR3 nucleotides: TGCGCCAGCAGACAGGACAGGGGTGGGGAAAAACTGTTTTTT.

V gene TRBV5-1 combines with J gene TRBJ2-3; 10 bases match TRBD2. V shed 3 bases and J 6 bases; nucleotides not matched to a gene: 13. The CDR3 totals 17 residues. CDR1 and CDR2 (germline): SGHRS, YFSETQ. The DNA for the CDR3 is TGCGCCAGCAGCTGGATCGGGGGTACTAGCGGGGAGGATACGCAGTATTTT. Translated: CASSWIGGTSGEDTQYF.

The CDR3 coding sequence is TGTGCCAGCAGCTTAGGGGGTACTAGCATGGAGACCCAGTACTTC. Protein product: CASSLGGTSMETQYF. V gene TRBV7-2 combines with J gene TRBJ2-5; tentatively, D is TRBD2 (6 bases). Trimming stripped 1 base from V and 5 bases from J, with 14 bases between. CDR3 length: 15 residues. The germline V gene has CDR1 SGHTA and CDR2 FQGNSA.

The chain recombines TRBV4-3 with TRBJ1-6; the match to TRBD1 covers 8 bases. This CDR3 is 17 amino acids long. With V trimmed by 4 bases and J by 0 bases, 5 bases remained unmatched. Germline lookup yields CDR1 LGHNA and CDR2 YSLEER. CDR3: CASSPRTGSSYNSPLHF. As DNA, the CDR3 is TGCGCCAGCAGCCCTCGGACAGGGAGCTCCTATAATTCACCCCTCCACTTT.

The chain links TRBV2 to TRBJ1-6, with TRBD1 matching 7 bases. In germline, CDR1 is SNHLY, CDR2 FYNNEI. Unmatched junction bases numbered 9, after V lost 10 bases and J lost 0 bases. This CDR3 has 16 residues. The CDR3 loop is CAITDRRSSYNSPLHF. The CDR3 nucleotides are TGTGCCATCACGGACAGGCGAAGCTCCTATAATTCACCCCTCCACTTT.

J is TRBJ1-5 and V is TRBV6-1, with unresolved D. CDR1 is MNHNS, CDR2 SASEGT, per germline. The CDR3 runs to 14 residues. Trimming stripped 2 bases from V and 3 bases from J, with 8 bases between. This CDR3 is CASSELSINQPQHF. As DNA, the CDR3 is TGTGCCAGCAGTGAATTGAGTATCAATCAGCCCCAGCATTTT.

The V gene is TRBV3-1 (or the pseudogene TRBV3-2), the J gene TRBJ2-5; D is perhaps TRBD2 (6 bases). Trimming cost V 1 base and J 3 bases, with 9 bases left between them. This CDR3 spans 14 amino acids. CDR1 is LGHDT, CDR2 YNNKEL, per germline (reference sequence). This chain's CDR3 is CASSQGWEEETQYF. The CDR3, as DNA: TGTGCCAGCAGCCAAGGTTGGGAGGAAGAGACCCAGTACTTC.

The chain is built from TRBV4-1 and TRBJ2-1; D might be TRBD2 (7 bases). The CDR3 loop spans 18 amino acids. Trimming removed 5 bases from V and 3 bases from J, with 23 bases in between. The germline V gene encodes CDR1 MGHRA and CDR2 YSYEKL. CDR3: CASSGSLLAGAFYNEQFF. The CDR3 coding sequence is TGCGCCAGCAGCGGCTCCCTGCTCGCGGGGGCCTTCTACAATGAGCAGTTCTTC.

The chain is built from TRBV3-1 (or the pseudogene TRBV3-2) and TRBJ2-2; D call uncertain. The CDR3 consists of 14 residues. Germline-derived CDR1 and CDR2 are LGHDT and YNNKEL (reference sequence). V was shortened by 1 base and J by 3 bases, with 6 bases between the two germline ends. The CDR3 bases are TGTGCCAGCAGCCAAGGCAGCGACACCGGGGAGCTGTTTTTT. Protein product: CASSQGSDTGELFF.